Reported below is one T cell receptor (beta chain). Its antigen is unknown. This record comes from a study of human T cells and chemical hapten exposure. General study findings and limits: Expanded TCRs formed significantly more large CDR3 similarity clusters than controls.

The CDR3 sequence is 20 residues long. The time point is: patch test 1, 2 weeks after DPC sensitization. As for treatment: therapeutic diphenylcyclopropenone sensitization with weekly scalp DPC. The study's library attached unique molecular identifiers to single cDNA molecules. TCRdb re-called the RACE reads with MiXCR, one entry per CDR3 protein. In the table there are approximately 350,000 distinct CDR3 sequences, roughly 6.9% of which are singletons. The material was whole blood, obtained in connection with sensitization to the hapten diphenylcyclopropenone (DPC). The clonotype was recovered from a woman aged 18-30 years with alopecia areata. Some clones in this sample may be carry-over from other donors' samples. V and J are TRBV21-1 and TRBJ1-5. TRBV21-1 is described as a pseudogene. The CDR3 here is CASSKAAGTPMGTGNQPQHF. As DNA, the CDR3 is TGTGCCAGCAGCAAAGCGGCGGGGACTCCCATGGGGACGGGGAATCAGCCCCAGCATTTT.